What follows are 22 T cell receptor beta chains derived from one specimen sequenced in a study of shared clonotypes between healthy human individuals (dated by TCRdb to the early 2020s). Library creation used the immunoSEQ multiplex PCR assay. As stored in TCRdb, this immuneACCESS dataset retains in-frame rearrangements with V and J assigned. A fraction of the clones does not appear; measured against another copy, unresolved V genes explain less than half of the discrepancy, and the remainder lacks a known reason. Here the sample has around 2.5 million clones; roughly 93% occur a single time. The ten largest clones add up to 0.36% of the sample. The sample consisted of naive CD4+ T cells from PBMCs. Read against the paper, the sample's cell subset or site label means: CD45RA+ positively selected. The source is a man younger than 35 in good health. Some clones in this sample may be carry-over from other donors' samples.

V usage is TRBV7-9 and J usage is TRBJ2-5, with D maybe TRBD1 (6 bases). V lost 4 bases to trimming and J lost 5 bases, with 14 bases between them. Germline-derived CDR1 and CDR2 are SEHNR and FQNEAQ (reference sequence). The CDR3 extends over 14 amino acids. The CDR3 nucleotides read TGTGCCAGCAGCTACGGACAGCCAGACGAGACCCAGTACTTC. Its translation: CASSYGQPDETQYF.

This clone was seen a few times. The V call is TRBV5-4, the J call TRBJ1-2; D is possibly TRBD1 (6 bases). V gave up 4 bases and J gave up 7 bases, with 14 bases separating them. The CDR3 is 13 residues long. Per the germline V gene, CDR1 is SGHNT and CDR2 is YYREEE (reference sequence). The CDR3 is CASSPDRSVGYTF. CDR3 nucleotide sequence: TGTGCCAGCAGCCCAGACAGGAGCGTTGGCTACACCTTC.

In its sample, this clone was seen once. The gene calls are TRBV30 and TRBJ2-1; D is uncertain. CDR1 GTSNPN and CDR2 SVGIG come from the germline V gene (reference sequence). This CDR3 is 14 amino acids long. Trimming took off 7 bases at V and 5 bases at J, with 18 bases between the two ends. DNA of the CDR3: TGTGCCTCCATCAGCGTGCGCCGAGACAATGAGCAGTTCTTC. Translated, it gives CASISVRRDNEQFF.

To note about this clone: The same CDR3 arises from other DNA sequences in this sample as well. This sequence joins TRBV7-3 and TRBJ2-1; tentative D call: TRBD2 (6 bases). The germline CDR1 and CDR2 sequences are SGHTA and FQGTGA. Trimming cost V 5 bases and J 0 bases, with 11 bases left between them. The CDR3 length is 15 residues. The CDR3 is CASSPRGSSYNEQFF. In nucleotides, the CDR3 is TGTGCCAGCAGCCCCCGGGGGAGCTCCTACAATGAGCAGTTCTTC. Based on the CDR3 plus reference TRBV7-3 and TRBJ2-1, the full variable domain is GAGVSQTPSNKVTEKGKYVELRCDPISGHTALYWYRQSLGQGPEFLIYFQGTGAADDSGLPNDRFFAVRPEGSVSTLKIQRTERGDSAVYLCASSPRGSSYNEQFFGPGTRLTVL.

The rearrangement joins TRBV7-9 to TRBJ1-5; TRBD1 matches 11 bases. V was pared by 4 bases and J by 5 bases, with 10 bases of the junction left unmatched. CDR3 size: 17 residues. CDR1 and CDR2 (germline): SEHNR, FQNEAQ (reference sequence). As DNA, the CDR3 is TGTGCCAGCAGCTCGGACAGGGGGCAATTTGACGATCAGCCCCAGCATTTT. This encodes CASSSDRGQFDDQPQHF.

The rearrangement uses TRBV13 and TRBJ2-1, with D unresolved. The germline V gene encodes CDR1 PRHDT and CDR2 FYEKMQ (reference sequence). Trimming took off 5 bases at V and 8 bases at J, with 10 bases between the two ends. The CDR3 runs to 12 residues. The CDR3 DNA reads TGTGCCAGCAGCCTTTACTGGGATGAGCAGTTCTTC. The encoded protein is CASSLYWDEQFF.

This chain links TRBV5-1 with TRBJ2-1, with TRBD2 identical over 13 bases. This CDR3 is 16 amino acids long. With 2 bases clipped from V and 3 bases from J, the junction kept 2 bases outside the gene matches. Germline V gene data show CDR1 as SGHRS and CDR2 as YFSETQ. The CDR3 reads CASSLWTSGGYNEQFF. For the CDR3, the DNA is TGCGCCAGCAGCTTATGGACTAGCGGGGGCTACAATGAGCAGTTCTTC. Drawing the rest from reference TRBV5-1 and TRBJ2-1, the complete variable domain is KAGVTQTPRYLIKTRGQQVTLSCSPISGHRSVSWYQQTPGQGLQFLFEYFSETQRNKGNFPGRFSGRQFSNSRSEMNVSTLELGDSALYLCASSLWTSGGYNEQFFGPGTRLTVL.

V gene TRBV5-1 combines with J gene TRBJ2-1; D gene uncertain. The CDR3 covers 16 residues. Between the trimmed V and J ends, which lost 0 bases and 8 bases, there was a span of 18 bases. Germline V gene data show CDR1 as SGHRS and CDR2 as YFSETQ. CDR3 in DNA: TGCGCCAGCAGCTTGGAGGTGGGTGGTGGATTCCATGAGCAGTTCTTC. This encodes CASSLEVGGGFHEQFF.

The V gene is TRBV19, the J gene TRBJ2-1; 7 bases are shared with TRBD2. Germline-derived CDR1 and CDR2 are LNHDA and SQIVND (reference sequence). Trimming took 7 bases from V and 4 from J; bases not matched to a gene: 4. CDR3 length: 13 amino acids. CDR3 residues: CASTGGRYNEQFF. The CDR3 nucleotides are TGTGCCAGTACAGGCGGGAGATACAATGAGCAGTTCTTC.

This rearrangement joins TRBV19 to TRBJ2-5; 8 bases agree with TRBD2. Germline loops: CDR1 LNHDA, CDR2 SQIVND (reference sequence). This CDR3 region has 15 residues. Trimming at V came to 4 bases and at J to 1 base, leaving 5 bases not matched to a gene. CDR3 amino acids: CASSRSGRGQETQYF. DNA of the CDR3: TGTGCCAGTAGTAGAAGCGGGAGAGGCCAAGAGACCCAGTACTTC.

The rearrangement uses TRBV9 and TRBJ2-7; tentative D call: TRBD2 (6 bases). Germline V gives CDR1 SGDLS, CDR2 YYNGEE. The V and J ends lost 1 base and 2 bases respectively, with 13 bases between them. CDR3 length: 15 amino acids. This CDR3 is CASSVSGGAPYEQYF. In DNA form, the CDR3 reads TGTGCCAGCAGCGTAAGTGGAGGGGCTCCCTACGAGCAGTACTTC.

The chain is built from TRBV5-1 and TRBJ2-3; 10 bases align to TRBD1. With V trimmed by 5 bases and J by 6 bases, 12 bases remained unmatched. The CDR3 length is 16 residues. The germline CDR1 and CDR2 sequences are SGHRS and YFSETQ. The DNA for the CDR3 is TGCGCCAGCAGTTATGGTGGGACAGGGGTAGCGGATACGCAGTATTTT. It codes for CASSYGGTGVADTQYF.

Of note for this clone: Additional DNA sequences in this sample encode the identical CDR3. The CDR3 loop reads CASSVGSTDTQYF. The CDR3 nucleotides read TGTGCCAGCAGCGTAGGCTCCACAGATACGCAGTATTTT. The chain recombines TRBV9 with TRBJ2-3; no reliable D call. V was shortened by 0 bases and J by 2 bases, with 4 bases between the two germline ends. The CDR3 extends over 13 amino acids. CDR1 is SGDLS and CDR2 is YYNGEE in the germline V gene.

This sequence joins TRBV6-5 and TRBJ2-2, with unresolved D. The CDR3 loop spans 12 amino acids. Germline V gene data show CDR1 as MNHEY and CDR2 as SVGAGI. Deletions cut 4 bases from V and 16 bases from J, with 16 bases between. The chain's CDR3 is CASSSMTAPPFF. The CDR3 region has the DNA TGTGCCAGCAGTTCGATGACGGCGCCCCCGTTTTTT.

The rearrangement links TRBV19 to TRBJ1-5; the D is unclear. This CDR3 comprises 14 residues. Germline values: CDR1 LNHDA, CDR2 SQIVND (reference sequence). Trimming shortened V by 1 base and J by 5 bases, and 9 bases separated the two germline ends. The CDR3 DNA sequence: TGTGCCAGTAGTATAGGGCAGGTCGATCAGCCCCAGCATTTT. Translation: CASSIGQVDQPQHF.

CDR3 coding DNA: TGTGCCAGCAGCTCACCGGGGGGGACTAGCGGGTACAATGAGCAGTTCTTC. Its translation is CASSSPGGTSGYNEQFF. V is TRBV9 and J is TRBJ2-1; 12 nucleotides align to TRBD2. This CDR3 region has 17 residues. V trimming: 4 bases; J trimming: 4 bases; junction bases outside the gene matches: 9. Looked up from germline, CDR1 is SGDLS and CDR2 is YYNGEE.

Note on this clone: Additional DNA sequences in this sample encode the identical CDR3. The V gene is TRBV7-3, the J gene TRBJ1-5; possibly TRBD1 for D (6 bases). Between the trimmed V and J ends, which lost 0 bases and 2 bases, there was a span of 8 bases. This CDR3 has 15 residues. Germline assignment: CDR1 SGHTA and CDR2 FQGTGA. CDR3 nucleotides: TGTGCCAGCAGCTTAACAGGGGGGGGCAATCAGCCCCAGCATTTT. It yields the protein CASSLTGGGNQPQHF.

The J gene is TRBJ2-7, the V gene TRBV6-6; 7 positions match TRBD2. The CDR3 runs to 12 residues. The germline gives CDR1 MNHNY, CDR2 SVGAGI (reference sequence). V shed 2 bases, J shed 7 bases, and the junction held 2 bases outside the gene matches. The CDR3 spells CASSYMGGEQYF. The CDR3 region has the DNA TGTGCCAGCAGTTACATGGGGGGGGAGCAGTACTTC.

This chain connects TRBV19 to TRBJ2-1, with 9 bases lining up with TRBD1. Germline values: CDR1 LNHDA, CDR2 SQIVND (reference sequence). This CDR3 region has 15 residues. Unmatched junction bases numbered 8, after V lost 4 bases and J lost 7 bases. DNA for the CDR3: TGTGCCAGTAGTAACGACAGGGGGTTGTTTAATGAGCAGTTCTTC. Protein product: CASSNDRGLFNEQFF.

The genes are TRBV28 and TRBJ2-7, with 8 bases that match TRBD2. CDR1 is MDHEN, CDR2 SYDVKM, per germline. V lost 4 bases to trimming and J lost 3 bases; unmatched junction nucleotides: 11. The CDR3 sequence is 16 residues long. CDR3 in amino acids: CASSSQSTSDYYEQYF. The DNA of the CDR3 is TGTGCCAGCAGTTCCCAGTCGACTAGCGACTACTACGAGCAGTACTTC.

With respect to this clone: Other DNA sequences in this sample translate to the same CDR3. CDR3 region: CASSFAANYGYTF. CDR3 nucleotide sequence: TGTGCCAGCAGTTTTGCCGCTAACTATGGCTACACCTTC. This chain uses TRBV28 with TRBJ1-2; D ambiguous. Trimming pared 3 bases from V and 0 bases from J, leaving 5 bases between. CDR3 length: 13 residues. Germline V gives CDR1 MDHEN, CDR2 SYDVKM.

V gene TRBV4-3 combines with J gene TRBJ2-3, with TRBD1 as a possible D gene (5 bases). The V gene lost 0 bases and the J gene lost 4 bases, with 11 bases spanning the gap. Germline lookup yields CDR1 LGHNA and CDR2 YSLEER. The CDR3 loop spans 15 amino acids. CDR3 nucleotides: TGCGCCAGCAGCCAAGATTCAGGGCTCGCAGATACGCAGTATTTT. It is translated as CASSQDSGLADTQYF.